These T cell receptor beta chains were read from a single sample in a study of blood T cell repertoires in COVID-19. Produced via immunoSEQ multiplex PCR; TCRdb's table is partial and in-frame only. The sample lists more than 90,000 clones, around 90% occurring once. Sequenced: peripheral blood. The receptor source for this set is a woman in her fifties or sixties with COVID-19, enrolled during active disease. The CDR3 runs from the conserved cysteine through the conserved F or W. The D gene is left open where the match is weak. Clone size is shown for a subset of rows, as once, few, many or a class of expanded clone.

CDR3nt: TGTGCCAGCAGCTTAGGACAGAACTATGGCTACACCTTC
CDR3aa: CASSLGQNYGYTF
abundance: few
len: 13
d_gene: .
v_gene: TRBV7-3
j_gene: TRBJ1-2

CDR3nt: TGTGCCAGCAGTGAAGCGCTTCGGGGGGTCCATGAGCAGTTCTTC
CDR3aa: CASSEALRGVHEQFF
abundance: .
len: 15
d_gene: TRBD2
v_gene: TRBV6-1
j_gene: TRBJ2-1

CDR3nt: TGCGCCAGCAGCTTGATGGGGACAGGGGGCAAGAACGAGCAGTACTTC
CDR3aa: CASSLMGTGGKNEQYF
abundance: .
len: 16
d_gene: TRBD1
v_gene: TRBV5-1
j_gene: TRBJ2-7

CDR3nt: TGTGCCAGCAGAGATGGCGCGCGGCACACTGAAGCTTTCTTT
CDR3aa: CASRDGARHTEAFF
abundance: .
len: 14
d_gene: .
v_gene: TRBV7-2
j_gene: TRBJ1-1

CDR3nt: TGCGCCAGCAGCTTGGGAGGACAAGGGGTCGGACCCCTCCACTTT
CDR3aa: CASSLGGQGVGPLHF
abundance: .
len: 15
d_gene: .
v_gene: TRBV5-1
j_gene: TRBJ1-6

CDR3nt: TGTGCCAGCAGTTTAGAATTTCGGGAGACCCAGTACTTC
CDR3aa: CASSLEFRETQYF
abundance: .
len: 13
d_gene: .
v_gene: TRBV5-4
j_gene: TRBJ2-5

CDR3nt: TGTGCCAGCAGCTTCCTACCGGGACTAGTGTACAATGAGCAGTTCTTC
CDR3aa: CASSFLPGLVYNEQFF
abundance: .
len: 16
d_gene: TRBD2
v_gene: TRBV7-9
j_gene: TRBJ2-1

CDR3nt: TGTGCCAGCAGGATAGGGGGAAATGGCTACACCTTC
CDR3aa: CASRIGGNGYTF
abundance: .
len: 12
d_gene: .
v_gene: TRBV6-5
j_gene: TRBJ1-2

CDR3nt: TGTGCCAGCAGCGCTACAGGGTTTACCTACGAGCAGTACTTC
CDR3aa: CASSATGFTYEQYF
abundance: .
len: 14
d_gene: .
v_gene: TRBV21-1
j_gene: TRBJ2-7

CDR3nt: TGTGCCAGCAGCCTATCGGGAAATCAGCCCCAGCATTTT
CDR3aa: CASSLSGNQPQHF
abundance: few
len: 13
d_gene: .
v_gene: TRBV3-1/TRBV3-2
j_gene: TRBJ1-5

CDR3nt: TGTGCCAGCAGCCAGAATCCAGCGGGGGCCTACGAGCAGTACTTC
CDR3aa: CASSQNPAGAYEQYF
abundance: .
len: 15
d_gene: TRBD2
v_gene: TRBV4-2
j_gene: TRBJ2-7

CDR3nt: TGTGCCAGCAGCCCGGGTCAAAACTATGGCTACACCTTC
CDR3aa: CASSPGQNYGYTF
abundance: .
len: 13
d_gene: .
v_gene: TRBV7-2
j_gene: TRBJ1-2

CDR3nt: TGTGCCAGCAGCCAATATACCTCCCCGACAGCCGGTGAAAAACTGTTTTTT
CDR3aa: CASSQYTSPTAGEKLFF
abundance: .
len: 17
d_gene: .
v_gene: TRBV4-2
j_gene: TRBJ1-4

CDR3nt: TGTGCCAGCAGCTTGGCGCGGGACCTGAAGACCTTC
CDR3aa: CASSLARDLKTF
abundance: .
len: 12
d_gene: .
v_gene: TRBV5-6
j_gene: TRBJ1-2

CDR3nt: TGCGCCAGCAGCCAGACGACAGTGAACACTGAAGCTTTCTTT
CDR3aa: CASSQTTVNTEAFF
abundance: .
len: 14
d_gene: .
v_gene: TRBV4-3
j_gene: TRBJ1-1

CDR3nt: TGTGCCAGCAGCTCTCATCGGACGGGGACTGTCTATGGCTACACCTTC
CDR3aa: CASSSHRTGTVYGYTF
abundance: .
len: 16
d_gene: .
v_gene: TRBV13
j_gene: TRBJ1-2

CDR3nt: TGTGCCAGCAGTTTGGGGCGGGGGGGCACAGATACGCAGTATTTT
CDR3aa: CASSLGRGGTDTQYF
abundance: .
len: 15
d_gene: TRBD2
v_gene: TRBV6-5
j_gene: TRBJ2-3

CDR3nt: TGTGCCAGCAGCGCTATAGGGGGGGCGCCTCACTTCTATGGCTACACCTTC
CDR3aa: CASSAIGGAPHFYGYTF
abundance: .
len: 17
d_gene: .
v_gene: TRBV27
j_gene: TRBJ1-2

CDR3nt: TGCAGCGTCACTAGCGGGGAGGTGGGCTACGAGCAGTACTTC
CDR3aa: CSVTSGEVGYEQYF
abundance: once
len: 14
d_gene: TRBD2
v_gene: TRBV29-1
j_gene: TRBJ2-7

CDR3nt: TGCGCCAGCAGTGTGATAGCGGGGGGACAAGAGACCCAGTACTTC
CDR3aa: CASSVIAGGQETQYF
abundance: .
len: 15
d_gene: TRBD2
v_gene: TRBV10-2
j_gene: TRBJ2-5

CDR3nt: TGTGCCAGTAGTAGGGGGGGGCTTCCCTACGAGCAGTACTTC
CDR3aa: CASSRGGLPYEQYF
abundance: .
len: 14
d_gene: .
v_gene: TRBV19
j_gene: TRBJ2-7

CDR3nt: TGTGCCAGCAGTTTGTACGGGAACACTGAAGCTTTCTTT
CDR3aa: CASSLYGNTEAFF
abundance: .
len: 13
d_gene: .
v_gene: TRBV6-5
j_gene: TRBJ1-1

CDR3nt: TGTGCCAGCAGTTGGTCAGGGAAGGATGGCTACACCTTC
CDR3aa: CASSWSGKDGYTF
abundance: .
len: 13
d_gene: .
v_gene: TRBV6-5
j_gene: TRBJ1-2

CDR3nt: TGTGCCAGCAGCCAAGAAGGGCCCCGGGGGCAGTACTTC
CDR3aa: CASSQEGPRGQYF
abundance: .
len: 13
d_gene: .
v_gene: TRBV3-1/TRBV3-2
j_gene: TRBJ2-7

CDR3nt: TGCGCCAGCAGCCACGGGACAGGGGGCACCGGGGAGCTGTTTTTT
CDR3aa: CASSHGTGGTGELFF
abundance: .
len: 15
d_gene: TRBD1
v_gene: TRBV4-1
j_gene: TRBJ2-2

CDR3nt: TGTGCCAGCAGTTCCACCACTCCGTTGTATAGCAATCAGCCCCAGCATTTT
CDR3aa: CASSSTTPLYSNQPQHF
abundance: .
len: 17
d_gene: .
v_gene: TRBV27
j_gene: TRBJ1-5

CDR3nt: TGTGCCAGTAGTATCGTAACTGCGGGCATCCATGGCTACACCTTC
CDR3aa: CASSIVTAGIHGYTF
abundance: .
len: 15
d_gene: .
v_gene: TRBV19
j_gene: TRBJ1-2

CDR3nt: TGTGCCAGCAGCGTAGACAGGGGGGGCGAGCAGTACTTC
CDR3aa: CASSVDRGGEQYF
abundance: few
len: 13
d_gene: .
v_gene: TRBV9
j_gene: TRBJ2-7